One sample yielded the 18 T cell receptor beta chains listed below, sequenced in a study of cytomegalovirus exposure and HLA in healthy donors. Researchers ran the PCR with 60 Vbeta and 13 Jbeta primers. Some clones are missing from TCRdb's copy, which holds only in-frame ones; the method was immunoSEQ multiplex PCR. This table has some 150,000 clones, less than 85% appearing once. The specimen sequenced was PBMCs. The receptors come from a woman in her 50s in good health and CMV-seropositive.

The chain carries TRBV9 and TRBJ2-7, with TRBD2 matching over 8 bases. The V gene end was trimmed by 4 bases and the J gene end by 0 bases; junction bases not matched to a gene: 9. Germline V gene sequence: CDR1 SGDLS, CDR2 YYNGEE. The CDR3 is made up of 16 amino acids. CDR3 nucleotides: TGTGCCAGCAGCCCAGCCCTACTAGCGGACTCCTACGAGCAGTACTTC. It is translated as CASSPALLADSYEQYF. The variable domain in full, completed from reference TRBV9 and TRBJ2-7, reads DSGVTQTPKHLITATGQRVTLRCSPRSGDLSVYWYQQSLDQGLQFLIQYYNGEERAKGNILERFSAQQFPDLHSELNLSSLELGDSALYFCASSPALLADSYEQYFGPGTRLTVT.

The chain combines TRBV10-2 with TRBJ1-3; 7 nucleotides line up with TRBD1. The germline CDR1 and CDR2 sequences are WSHSY and SAAADI. V was clipped by 10 bases and J by 0 bases; unmatched bases: 12. The CDR3 consists of 16 residues. Here the CDR3 DNA reads TGCGCCATCCCGGGACAGCTCTTCAACTCTGGAAACACCATATATTTT. This codes for CAIPGQLFNSGNTIYF.

This clone was seen more than once but under ten times. The chain links TRBV2 to TRBJ2-7; tentative D call: TRBD1 (6 bases). CDR3 size: 14 residues. Trimming pared 6 bases from V and 6 bases from J, leaving 18 bases between. In germline, CDR1 is SNHLY, CDR2 FYNNEI. CDR3 loop: CASRPQGKSGEQYF. The CDR3 nucleotides read TGTGCCAGCAGGCCCCAGGGGAAATCAGGCGAGCAGTACTTC.

The rearrangement joins TRBV6-5 to TRBJ2-3, with D possibly TRBD2 on 5 matching bases. The CDR3 runs 14 residues. V was cut by 6 bases and J by 1 base, with 11 bases left in between. Germline values: CDR1 MNHEY, CDR2 SVGAGI. The CDR3 DNA sequence: TGTGCCAGCAGACGGGAATCGGGCACAGATACGCAGTATTTT. This encodes CASRRESGTDTQYF.

This sequence joins TRBV2 and TRBJ2-1; D call uncertain. The V gene's germline CDR1 is SNHLY and CDR2 FYNNEI. Trimming took off 3 bases at V and 6 bases at J, with 15 bases between the two ends. The CDR3 sequence is 15 residues long. Written as DNA, the CDR3 is TGTGCCAGCAGTGATATTGTCAGGAACCGCAATGAGCAGTTCTTC. This translates into CASSDIVRNRNEQFF. Supplemented by reference TRBV2 and TRBJ2-1, the full variable domain reads EPEVTQTPSHQVTQMGQEVILRCVPISNHLYFYWYRQILGQKVEFLVSFYNNEISEKSEIFDDQFSVERPDGSNFTLKIRSTKLEDSAMYFCASSDIVRNRNEQFFGPGTRLTVL.

This rearrangement joins TRBV7-2 to TRBJ2-1; 8 bases fit TRBD2. The ends lost 5 bases at V and 12 bases at J; junction bases unmatched: 12. Germline CDR1 reads SGHTA; CDR2 reads FQGNSA. The CDR3 loop spans 14 amino acids. The CDR3, as DNA: TGTGCCAGCAGCAAGGGACTAGGTCCTCCCGGGCAGTTCTTC. Encoded protein: CASSKGLGPPGQFF. Complete variable domain (other parts from reference TRBV7-2 and TRBJ2-1): GAGVSQSPSNKVTEKGKDVELRCDPISGHTALYWYRQSLGQGLEFLIYFQGNSAPDKSGLPSDRFSAERTGGSVSTLTIQRTQQEDSAVYLCASSKGLGPPGQFFGPGTRLTVL.

In its sample, this clone was seen once. J is TRBJ1-2 and V is TRBV6-1; the match to TRBD1 covers 7 bases. Germline V lookup: CDR1 MNHNS, CDR2 SASEGT. Germline trimming cut 10 bases from V and 4 bases from J; bases unmatched to any gene: 9. The CDR3 extends over 13 amino acids. CDR3 DNA sequence: TGTGCCACCGTTACAGGGGTTCTCTATGGCTACACCTTC. This encodes CATVTGVLYGYTF.

This clone was detected a few times. The chain combines TRBV2 with TRBJ2-7; the match to TRBD1 covers 9 bases. Trimming at V came to 4 bases and at J to 5 bases, leaving 12 bases not matched to a gene. The germline V gene has CDR1 SNHLY and CDR2 FYNNEI. CDR3 size: 16 residues. The CDR3 here is CASSGYRDRVTHEQYF. CDR3 nucleotide sequence: TGTGCCAGCAGTGGATACCGGGACAGGGTTACCCACGAGCAGTACTTC.

The gene calls are TRBV6-5 and TRBJ2-3; possible D gene TRBD2, 5 bases. The germline gives CDR1 MNHEY, CDR2 SVGAGI. CDR3 length equals 13 residues. V was clipped by 5 bases and J by 1 base, with 7 bases between them. The DNA of the CDR3 is TGTGCCAGCAGTCCCGGGGGCACAGATACGCAGTATTTT. Translation gives CASSPGGTDTQYF.

This chain links TRBV5-1 with TRBJ1-1; tentatively, D is TRBD1 (6 bases). The CDR3 is 14 amino acids. Germline values: CDR1 SGHRS, CDR2 YFSETQ. V gave up 0 bases and J gave up 4 bases, with 10 bases separating them. As DNA, the CDR3 is TGCGCCAGCAGCTTGGGACAGGAGAGCACTGAAGCTTTCTTT. Its translation: CASSLGQESTEAFF.

V is TRBV6-6 and J is TRBJ1-2; no clear D gene. Trimming took 7 bases from V and 8 from J, leaving 20 bases between them. Germline V lookup: CDR1 MNHNY, CDR2 SVGAGI (reference sequence). This CDR3 comprises 14 residues. The CDR3 spells CASTDPGFPGGYTF. The CDR3 DNA reads as TGTGCCAGCACAGATCCGGGATTCCCCGGGGGCTACACCTTC.

Regarding this clone: Sequence at one end of the junction differs from germline and may be a read error. The chain uses TRBV7-9 and TRBJ2-3; 8 bases map to TRBD2. This CDR3 has 12 amino acids. Germline V lookup: CDR1 SEHNR, CDR2 FQNEAQ (reference sequence). The CDR3 bases are TGTTCCAGCCTCACTAGCGGAGATACGCAGTATTTT. It translates to CSSLTSGDTQYF.

The rearrangement joins TRBV30 to TRBJ1-4, with D possibly being TRBD1 (6 bases). V lost 2 bases, J lost 2 bases, and 12 bases lay in between. Germline CDR1 is GTSNPN and CDR2 is SVGIG (reference sequence). The CDR3 has 15 amino acids. The CDR3 protein is CAWSNWGQTNEKLFF. CDR3 DNA sequence: TGTGCCTGGAGTAATTGGGGGCAGACTAATGAAAAACTGTTTTTT.

The chain joins TRBV5-1 to TRBJ2-3; the match to TRBD1 covers 8 bases. Germline CDR1 is SGHRS and CDR2 is YFSETQ. The length of the CDR3 is 17 residues. The junction had 8 bases not matched to a gene; V was cut back by 0 bases and J by 2 bases. The CDR3 DNA reads as TGCGCCAGCAGCTTGGGACAGGGGACACCTTTCACAGATACGCAGTATTTT. Translated: CASSLGQGTPFTDTQYF.

The genes are TRBV20-1 and TRBJ1-2; D gene ambiguous. CDR3 size: 10 residues. Trimming pared 3 bases from V and 6 bases from J, leaving 5 bases between. CDR1 and CDR2 (germline): DFQATT, SNEGSKA (reference sequence). This CDR3 is CSASGNGYTF. The DNA for the CDR3 is TGCAGTGCTAGCGGTAATGGCTACACCTTC.

The chain joins TRBV7-9 to TRBJ1-2, with a tentative D call TRBD1 (5 bases). Germline-derived CDR1 and CDR2 are SEHNR and FQNEAQ (reference sequence). The CDR3 has 12 amino acids. Trimming pared 5 bases from V and 3 bases from J, leaving 7 bases between. CDR3 DNA sequence: TGTGCCAGCAGCCGGGGGGACTATGGCTACACCTTC. Protein product: CASSRGDYGYTF.

This CDR3 is CASSLFGSTDTQYF. CDR3 bases: TGTGCCAGCAGCTTATTCGGTAGCACAGATACGCAGTATTTT. J is TRBJ2-3 and V is TRBV7-2; no reliable D call. Germline-derived CDR1 and CDR2 are SGHTA and FQGNSA. The V gene lost 2 bases and the J gene lost 0 bases, with 6 bases spanning the gap. The CDR3 is made up of 14 amino acids.

The count of this clone is one. The CDR3 region has the DNA TGTGCCAGCAGCGTACAGGGGGCTGCTAATGAAAAACTGTTTTTT. Its translation: CASSVQGAANEKLFF. The gene calls are TRBV7-2 and TRBJ1-4; 9 bases agree with TRBD1. V gave up 5 bases and J gave up 3 bases; unmatched junction bases: 4. From germline, CDR1 is SGHTA and CDR2 FQGNSA. The CDR3 has 15 amino acids.